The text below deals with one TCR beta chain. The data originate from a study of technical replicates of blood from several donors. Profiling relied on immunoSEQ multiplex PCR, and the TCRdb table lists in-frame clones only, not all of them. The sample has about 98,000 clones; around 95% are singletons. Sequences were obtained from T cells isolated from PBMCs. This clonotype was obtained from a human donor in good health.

The CDR3 loop reads CSAITGTGGHEQYF. The CDR3 nucleotides read TGCAGCGCTATCACCGGGACAGGGGGCCACGAGCAGTACTTC. V and J are TRBV29-1 and TRBJ2-7, with 12 bases lining up with TRBD1. The V segment lost 7 bases and the J segment 5 bases; nucleotides outside the gene matches: 9. This CDR3 is 14 amino acids long. Germline loops: CDR1 SQVTM, CDR2 ANQGSEA.